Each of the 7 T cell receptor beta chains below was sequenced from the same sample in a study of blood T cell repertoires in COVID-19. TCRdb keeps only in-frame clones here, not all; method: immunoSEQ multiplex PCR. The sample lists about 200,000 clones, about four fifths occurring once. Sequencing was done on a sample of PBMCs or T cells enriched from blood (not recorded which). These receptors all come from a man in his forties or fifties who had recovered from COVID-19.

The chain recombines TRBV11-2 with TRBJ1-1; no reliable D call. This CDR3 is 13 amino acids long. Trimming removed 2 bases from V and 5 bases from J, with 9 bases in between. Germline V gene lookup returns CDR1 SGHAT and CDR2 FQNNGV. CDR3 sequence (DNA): TGTGCCAGCAGCTTATCACAGTGGACTGAAGCTTTCTTT. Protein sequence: CASSLSQWTEAFF.

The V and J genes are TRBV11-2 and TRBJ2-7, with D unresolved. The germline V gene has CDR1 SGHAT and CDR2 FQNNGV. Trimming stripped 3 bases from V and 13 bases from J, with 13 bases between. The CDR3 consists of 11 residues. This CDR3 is CASSFNGAPYF. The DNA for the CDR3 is TGTGCCAGCAGCTTTAACGGAGCCCCATACTTC.

Here the CDR3 reads CASEEGWDYGYTF. The CDR3 DNA reads as TGTGCCAGCGAGGAGGGTTGGGACTATGGCTACACCTTC. The V call is TRBV28, the J call TRBJ1-2, with unresolved D. Germline loops: CDR1 MDHEN, CDR2 SYDVKM. V was cut by 8 bases and J by 3 bases, with 13 bases left in between. The CDR3 runs to 13 residues.

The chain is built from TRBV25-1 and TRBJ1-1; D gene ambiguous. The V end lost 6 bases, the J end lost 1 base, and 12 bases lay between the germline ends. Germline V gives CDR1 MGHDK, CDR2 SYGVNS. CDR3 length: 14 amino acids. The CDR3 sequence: CASRSTTRNTEAFF. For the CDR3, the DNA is TGTGCCAGCAGATCTACTACCAGGAACACTGAAGCTTTCTTT.

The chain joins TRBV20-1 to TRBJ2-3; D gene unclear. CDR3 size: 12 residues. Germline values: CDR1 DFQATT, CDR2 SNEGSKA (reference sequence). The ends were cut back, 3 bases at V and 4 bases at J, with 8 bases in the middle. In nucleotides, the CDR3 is TGCAGTGCTAGTAGAGCTCCAGATACGCAGTATTTT. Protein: CSASRAPDTQYF.

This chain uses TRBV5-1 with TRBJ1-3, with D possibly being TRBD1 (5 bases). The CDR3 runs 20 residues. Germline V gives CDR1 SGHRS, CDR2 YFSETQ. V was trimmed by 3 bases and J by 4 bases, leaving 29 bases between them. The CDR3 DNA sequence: TGCGCCAGCAGCTCGACGACCAGGGAGGTATGCCTGGGGGGGGGAAACACCATATATTTT. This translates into CASSSTTREVCLGGGNTIYF. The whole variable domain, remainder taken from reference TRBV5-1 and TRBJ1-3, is KAGVTQTPRYLIKTRGQQVTLSCSPISGHRSVSWYQQTPGQGLQFLFEYFSETQRNKGNFPGRFSGRQFSNSRSEMNVSTLELGDSALYLCASSSTTREVCLGGGNTIYFGEGSWLTVV.

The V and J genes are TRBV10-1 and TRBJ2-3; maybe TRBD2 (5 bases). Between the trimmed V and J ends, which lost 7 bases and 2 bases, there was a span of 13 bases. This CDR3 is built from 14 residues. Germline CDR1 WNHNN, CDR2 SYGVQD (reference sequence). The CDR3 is CASNLPAVTDTQYF. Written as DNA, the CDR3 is TGCGCCAGCAATCTCCCAGCGGTCACAGATACGCAGTATTTT.